Described below is a single TCR beta chain sequence and its context. This specimen comes from a study of blood T cell repertoires in COVID-19. CDR1 is MNHEY and CDR2 is SMNVEV in the germline V gene (reference sequence). The CDR3 covers 14 residues. The ends lost 6 bases at V and 2 bases at J; junction bases unmatched: 3. Original processing notes: The authors estimated nucleated cell counts from reference gene primer amplification. Measured with immunoSEQ multiplex PCR; TCRdb has only the in-frame clones, and not every one. The DNA was the basis for D and trimming; V, J and clone size are from that table. Of 350,000 to 550,000 clones listed, 80% to 90% are singletons.

The sequencing sample was made of PBMCs or T cells enriched from blood (not recorded which). The chain has TRBV27 and TRBJ2-7; 11 bases map to TRBD2. This receptor was obtained from a man aged 25-45 years who had recovered from COVID-19. CDR3 sequence (DNA): TGTGCCAGCAGACTAGCGGGAGCTACCTACGAGCAGTACTTC. Amino acid sequence: CASRLAGATYEQYF.